This T cell receptor beta chain was obtained from a study of T cell clonotyping in hematopoietic cell transplantation. Overall study results and limits: After transplant, recipient diversity fell while pathologically expanded clonotypes grew through day 180. At the given depth, recipient repertoires were over 95% de novo clonotypes.

Profiled with immunoSEQ multiplex PCR; TCRdb holds only in-frame clones, not every one. This sample has about 6,300 clones; 85% to 90% occur once, and the top ten carry about 14%. The CDR3 runs 10 residues. Germline lookup yields CDR1 MNHEY and CDR2 SVGAGI. Worth noting for this clone: Its specificity is unknown.

V usage is TRBV6-5 and J usage is TRBJ2-1; no clear D. The material sequenced was peripheral blood mononuclear cells, taken 180 days after allogeneic stem cell transplant. The origin of this receptor is a female patient aged 50-60 years who had an allogeneic stem cell transplant from an unrelated donor, so the T cells may come from the graft donor. Some clones in this sample may be carry-over from other donors' samples. CDR3 loop: CVSESNEQFF. The CDR3 nucleotides read TGTGTCTCGGAGAGCAATGAGCAGTTCTTC.